The source of this T cell receptor (beta chain) is a study of blood T cell repertoires in COVID-19. Across the whole study: From the United States, Italy and Spain came samples of acute and convalescent COVID-19. Sources were T cells, B-cell-depleted T cells, or PBMCs; the material itself was cDNA or gDNA.

Patients from Seattle were sampled longitudinally, starting during active infection. Libraries were prepared by immunoSEQ multiplex PCR; TCRdb keeps only in-frame clonotypes and omits some of them. In the table there are roughly 340,000 clones, roughly 90% of which are singletons. This TCR derives from a woman aged 70 to 79 with COVID-19, enrolled during active disease. Sequenced material: peripheral blood.

The CDR3 reads CASSQDLGRSETQYF. CDR3 coding DNA: TGTGCCAGCAGCCAAGATTTGGGCCGGTCAGAGACCCAGTACTTC. The chain has TRBV3-1 (or the pseudogene TRBV3-2) and TRBJ2-5, with D uncertain. The CDR3 covers 15 residues. Germline V gene data show CDR1 as LGHDT and CDR2 as YNNKEL (reference sequence). V lost 0 bases and J 4 bases, leaving 12 bases between the germline ends.